The 24 T cell receptor beta chains presented below share a single source sample, sequenced in a study of T cell responses to AZD1222 COVID-19 vaccine. Using immunoSEQ multiplex PCR, the repertoire was profiled, and TCRdb retains in-frame clones only, with some absent. This sample has some 200,000 clones, with approximately 92% found just once. The sequenced sample was peripheral blood, obtained 28 days after the second dose of the MenACWY control vaccine. The receptor source for this set is an adult who received the MenACWY meningococcal vaccine as a control.

The chain links TRBV7-6 to TRBJ2-1; possible D gene TRBD2, 7 bases. Germline V gene data show CDR1 as SGHVS and CDR2 as FNYEAQ. This CDR3 is built from 15 residues. The V gene lost 1 base and the J gene lost 6 bases, with 13 bases spanning the gap. This chain's CDR3 is CASSLEGGRRNEQFF. CDR3 coding DNA: TGTGCCAGCAGCTTAGAGGGGGGGCGGCGCAATGAGCAGTTCTTC.

This chain uses TRBV29-1 with TRBJ2-1; D is unclear. V dropped 4 bases and J dropped 2 bases, with 12 bases sitting between them. CDR3 length: 14 amino acids. From germline, CDR1 is SQVTM and CDR2 ANQGSEA. CDR3 in amino acids: CSVAISWPYNEQFF. The CDR3 coding sequence is TGCAGCGTTGCAATTAGTTGGCCCTACAATGAGCAGTTCTTC.

V usage is TRBV6-6 and J usage is TRBJ1-2; possible D gene TRBD1, 6 bases. V dropped 4 bases and J dropped 5 bases, with 11 bases sitting between them. Germline V gives CDR1 MNHNY, CDR2 SVGAGI (reference sequence). This CDR3 is 13 amino acids long. The CDR3 nucleotides are TGTGCCAGCAGTTCGCAGGGGACGTATGGCTACACCTTC. Translating it yields CASSSQGTYGYTF.

This chain uses TRBV4-3 with TRBJ1-2, with D possibly TRBD1 on 6 matching bases. The V gene's germline CDR1 is LGHNA and CDR2 YSLEER. Trimming cost V 0 bases and J 6 bases, with 17 bases left between them. This CDR3 comprises 16 residues. The CDR3 loop reads CASSQDFGGRRDGYTF. The CDR3 coding sequence is TGCGCCAGCAGCCAAGATTTCGGGGGGCGTAGGGATGGCTACACCTTC.

The chain carries TRBV28 and TRBJ1-2; maybe TRBD1 (5 bases). Per germline, CDR1 MDHEN and CDR2 SYDVKM. V lost 6 bases, J lost 3 bases, and 11 bases lay in between. The CDR3 extends over 13 amino acids. CDR3 sequence (DNA): TGTGCCAGCAGGGACGGGACCGACTATGGCTACACCTTC. This gives the protein CASRDGTDYGYTF.

This chain connects TRBV28 to TRBJ1-2, with D unresolved. The CDR3 runs 14 residues. Germline V gene data show CDR1 as MDHEN and CDR2 as SYDVKM. Trimming removed 3 bases at V and 4 bases at J, with 12 bases between. DNA of the CDR3: TGTGCCAGCAGTTTGGAGGCTCGATCCTATGGCTACACCTTC. Translated, it gives CASSLEARSYGYTF.

The chain carries TRBV13 and TRBJ1-6, with a possible D match to TRBD1 (5 bases). The CDR3 has 14 residues. Trimming stripped 5 bases from V and 7 bases from J, with 12 bases between. The germline V gene has CDR1 PRHDT and CDR2 FYEKMQ (reference sequence). In DNA, the CDR3 is TGTGCCAGCAGCGCCGGGGACCTAAATTCACCCCTCCACTTT. This codes for CASSAGDLNSPLHF.

V usage is TRBV9 and J usage is TRBJ1-1; weak D call: TRBD1 (5 bases). The CDR3 covers 16 residues. Germline CDR1 is SGDLS and CDR2 is YYNGEE. Trimming left V 4 bases short and J 0 bases short, with 16 bases between. CDR3: CASSPRGAGVNTEAFF. DNA for the CDR3: TGTGCCAGCAGCCCACGAGGGGCGGGGGTGAACACTGAAGCTTTCTTT.

The chain uses TRBV7-2 and TRBJ1-2; D may be TRBD1 (5 bases). Trimming cost V 6 bases and J 7 bases, with 21 bases left between them. The V gene's germline CDR1 is SGHTA and CDR2 FQGNSA. The CDR3 totals 15 residues. DNA of the CDR3: TGTGCCAGCAGTCAAGTTGGGGCAACCCGGGGTGGCTACACCTTC. Protein product: CASSQVGATRGGYTF. The full variable domain, with the rest looked up from reference TRBV7-2 and TRBJ1-2, is GAGVSQSPSNKVTEKGKDVELRCDPISGHTALYWYRQSLGQGLEFLIYFQGNSAPDKSGLPSDRFSAERTGGSVSTLTIQRTQQEDSAVYLCASSQVGATRGGYTFGSGTRLTVV.

The chain uses TRBV7-8 and TRBJ2-5; tentatively, D is TRBD2 (6 bases). The V end was cut by 4 bases, the J end by 6 bases, with 15 bases between. The CDR3 has 14 amino acids. Germline V gives CDR1 SGHVS, CDR2 FQNEAQ. CDR3 in DNA: TGTGCCAGCAGCTCCCAAGGCGGGACGCAGACCCAGTACTTC. Protein sequence: CASSSQGGTQTQYF.

The chain joins TRBV5-1 to TRBJ1-1; a possible D gene is TRBD1 (5 bases). Looked up from germline, CDR1 is SGHRS and CDR2 is YFSETQ. The V end lost 7 bases, the J end lost 0 bases, and 10 bases lay between the germline ends. The CDR3 is 13 residues long. CDR3: CASGAGVNTEAFF. The CDR3, as DNA: TGCGCCAGCGGGGCGGGGGTGAACACTGAAGCTTTCTTT.

CDR3 sequence reads: CASREGRPYGYTF. The DNA for the CDR3 is TGTGCCAGCCGGGAGGGGAGACCCTATGGCTACACCTTC. The rearrangement links TRBV6-6 to TRBJ1-2; maybe TRBD1 (5 bases). The CDR3 length is 13 residues. V dropped 8 bases and J dropped 4 bases, with 14 bases sitting between them. Germline values: CDR1 MNHNY, CDR2 SVGAGI (reference sequence).

This clone was detected a few times. J is TRBJ1-1 and V is TRBV2; D remains unclear. Trimming shortened V by 8 bases and J by 4 bases, and 8 bases separated the two germline ends. CDR1 is SNHLY and CDR2 is FYNNEI in the germline V gene. The CDR3 totals 11 residues. For the CDR3, the DNA is TGTGCCAGCGGCGATGTCACTGAAGCTTTCTTT. Amino acids: CASGDVTEAFF.

The chain is built from TRBV6-1 and TRBJ1-4; D perhaps matches TRBD1 (5 bases). Deletions cut 2 bases from V and 3 bases from J, with 13 bases between. The CDR3 has 16 residues. Germline V gene lookup returns CDR1 MNHNS and CDR2 SASEGT. Here the CDR3 DNA reads TGTGCCAGCAGTGAATTCCTCCCCAGGGCTAATGAAAAACTGTTTTTT. Amino acid sequence: CASSEFLPRANEKLFF.

J is TRBJ1-1 and V is TRBV9; D gene ambiguous. V lost 8 bases and J 0 bases, leaving 11 bases between the germline ends. Germline V gene lookup returns CDR1 SGDLS and CDR2 YYNGEE. This CDR3 spans 13 amino acids. The CDR3 DNA follows: TGTGCCAGTTCCCTTATGGTGAACACTGAAGCTTTCTTT. Residues: CASSLMVNTEAFF.

The chain joins TRBV7-2 to TRBJ2-1, with TRBD2 matching 14 bases. V trimming: 5 bases; J trimming: 9 bases; junction bases outside the gene matches: 3. This CDR3 is 14 amino acids long. CDR1 is SGHTA, CDR2 FQGNSA, per germline. CDR3 in DNA: TGTGCCAGCAGCGGACTAGCGGGAGGTGGTGAGCAGTTCTTC. Encoded protein: CASSGLAGGGEQFF. Complete variable domain (other parts from reference TRBV7-2 and TRBJ2-1): GAGVSQSPSNKVTEKGKDVELRCDPISGHTALYWYRQSLGQGLEFLIYFQGNSAPDKSGLPSDRFSAERTGGSVSTLTIQRTQQEDSAVYLCASSGLAGGGEQFFGPGTRLTVL.

The chain employs TRBV30 and TRBJ1-6; 8 nucleotides line up with TRBD1. Germline V lookup: CDR1 GTSNPN, CDR2 SVGIG (reference sequence). The CDR3 is 14 amino acids. The DNA of the CDR3 is TGTGCTACGGTACAGGGGGAGTTCGATTCACCCCTCCACTTT. It specifies CATVQGEFDSPLHF.

V is TRBV6-5 and J is TRBJ1-2; D remains ambiguous. There are 13 residues in the CDR3. Trimming cost V 6 bases and J 5 bases, with 13 bases left between them. Germline V gene data show CDR1 as MNHEY and CDR2 as SVGAGI. CDR3 nucleotides: TGTGCCAGCAGCTTAGCCTCCCAGTATGGCTACACCTTC. It specifies CASSLASQYGYTF.

This chain connects TRBV5-1 to TRBJ2-2; D is perhaps TRBD2 (7 bases). Per the germline V gene, CDR1 is SGHRS and CDR2 is YFSETQ. Deletions cut 5 bases from V and 4 bases from J, with 21 bases between. The CDR3 is made up of 17 amino acids. The CDR3 is CASRLPAQGGGTGELFF. CDR3 nucleotide sequence: TGCGCCAGCAGGCTGCCGGCACAGGGAGGGGGCACCGGGGAGCTGTTTTTT.

This clone was picked up one time. The J gene is TRBJ2-3, the V gene TRBV7-9, with 13 positions matching TRBD2. This CDR3 has 16 amino acids. With V trimmed by 8 bases and J by 3 bases, 8 bases remained unmatched. CDR1 is SEHNR and CDR2 is FQNEAQ in the germline V gene (reference sequence). The CDR3 DNA sequence: TGTGCCAGCGCCCCCCCGGGACTAGCGGGAACAGATACGCAGTATTTT. Translation gives CASAPPGLAGTDTQYF.

The V gene is TRBV13, the J gene TRBJ1-5; 7 bases fit TRBD1. The J segment lost 1 base and the V segment lost 4 bases, leaving 13 bases of the junction unmatched. Per germline, CDR1 PRHDT and CDR2 FYEKMQ (reference sequence). The CDR3 is made up of 18 amino acids. The CDR3 here is CASSSARTGGVSNQPQHF. CDR3 nucleotide sequence: TGTGCCAGCAGCTCCGCCCGGACAGGAGGGGTAAGCAATCAGCCCCAGCATTTT.

The CDR3 nucleotides are TGTGCCAGCAGTGGAAACACCATATATTTT. Protein: CASSGNTIYF. The rearrangement uses TRBV28 and TRBJ1-3; D is undetermined. Trimming removed 5 bases at V and 4 bases at J, with 0 bases between. CDR1 MDHEN and CDR2 SYDVKM come from the germline V gene. The CDR3 consists of 10 residues.

The V call is TRBV5-6, the J call TRBJ1-3; no clear D. CDR1 is SGHDT, CDR2 YYEEEE, per germline. The CDR3 runs to 15 residues. V dropped 2 bases and J dropped 0 bases, with 9 bases sitting between them. The CDR3 is CASSFRALSGNTIYF. The DNA for the CDR3 is TGTGCCAGCAGCTTTAGGGCCCTCTCTGGAAACACCATATATTTT.

This clone has only a few counts. The chain combines TRBV7-7 with TRBJ2-5, with 7 bases identical to TRBD2. The CDR3 sequence is 13 residues long. Germline CDR1 and CDR2: SSHAT and FNYEAQ (reference sequence). After removal of 1 base from V and 5 bases from J, the junction contained 1 base not matched to a gene. CDR3 residues: CASSLERDETQYF. The CDR3 DNA sequence: TGTGCCAGCAGCTTAGAGCGGGATGAGACCCAGTACTTC.